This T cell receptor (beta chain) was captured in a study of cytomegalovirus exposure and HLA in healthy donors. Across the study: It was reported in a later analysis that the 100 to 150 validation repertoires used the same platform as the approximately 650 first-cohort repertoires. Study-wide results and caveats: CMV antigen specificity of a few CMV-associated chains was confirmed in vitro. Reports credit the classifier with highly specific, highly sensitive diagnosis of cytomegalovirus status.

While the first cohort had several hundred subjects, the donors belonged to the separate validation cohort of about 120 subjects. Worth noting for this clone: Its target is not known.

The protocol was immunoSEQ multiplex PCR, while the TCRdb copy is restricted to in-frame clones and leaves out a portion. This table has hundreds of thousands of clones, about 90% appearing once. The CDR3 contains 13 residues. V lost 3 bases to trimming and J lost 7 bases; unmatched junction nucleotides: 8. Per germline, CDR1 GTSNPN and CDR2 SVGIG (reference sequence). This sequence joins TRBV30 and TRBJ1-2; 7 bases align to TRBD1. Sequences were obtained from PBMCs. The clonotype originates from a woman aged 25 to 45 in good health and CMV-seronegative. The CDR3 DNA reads TGTGCCTGGAGCGGACAGGAACAAGCTGGCTACACCTTC. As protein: CAWSGQEQAGYTF.